The table lists the clone carrying this T cell receptor (beta chain) with a few counts. A library of TCRbeta sequences, prepared with unique molecular identifiers, was generated. TCRdb reanalysed the PCR reads using MiXCR and keeps one entry per CDR3 protein. Among some 200,000 distinct CDR3 sequences listed, around 9.6% were seen once. These data belong to a study of T-cell reconstitution after alpha-beta-depleted transplantation in children. The V end was cut by 3 bases, the J end by 1 base, with 9 bases between. The CDR3 is 14 amino acids. Germline V gene data show CDR1 as DFQATT and CDR2 as SNEGSKA (reference sequence).

This sequence was found in a human donor who donated a stem cell graft to a child with acute lymphoblastic leukemia. The V and J genes are TRBV20-1 and TRBJ2-2; weak D call: TRBD1 (6 bases). Material: PBMCs from the stem cell graft donor, obtained from the stem cell graft. The CDR3 nucleotides are TGCAGTGCTAGTAGGGACAAGAACACCGGGGAGCTGTTTTTT. This codes for CSASRDKNTGELFF.